The clone carrying this T cell receptor beta chain was seen just once. These data come from a study of T cells in localized non-small cell lung cancer. Here immunoSEQ multiplex PCR was the method, and the copy in TCRdb shows in-frame clones only, minus some. The sample has over 30,000 clones, 86% seen once. This CDR3 comprises 18 residues. Trimming stripped 0 bases from V and 10 bases from J, with 24 bases between. The germline gives CDR1 MGHRA, CDR2 YSYEKL. The gene calls are TRBV4-1 and TRBJ2-2; D is unclear. The input for sequencing was peripheral blood, taken before any cancer treatment. The receptor was isolated from a male donor at least 60 years old with stage III lung adenocarcinoma. The CDR3 nucleotides read TGCGCCAGCAGCCAAGATTTGGTACCCAGCAGTATACCCATGGAGCTGTTTTTT. Protein product: CASSQDLVPSSIPMELFF.